This T cell receptor beta chain stems from a study of T cell repertoires in cytomegalovirus infection. The overall study: It was the public TCR beta signatures that indicated both CMV infection and matching HLA type.

This clonotype came up once. Its antigen is as yet unknown. TCRdb reanalysed the reads using MiXCR and keeps one entry per CDR3 protein. Altogether a few hundred thousand distinct CDR3 sequences are present, just under 40% being singletons, with the ten largest covering roughly 50%. Germline CDR1 and CDR2: LNHDA and SQIVND (reference sequence). The CDR3 length is 15 residues. V gave up 6 bases and J gave up 3 bases, with 17 bases separating them. The rearrangement joins TRBV19 to TRBJ1-2, with D unclear. This clonotype was obtained from a human donor in good health (CMV status not recorded). Some clones in this sample may be carry-over from other donors' samples. Sequences were derived from cultured PBMCs, sampled from culture after CMV antigen stimulation. CDR3 coding DNA: TGTGCCAGTAGGGGCAGAAGTTTCGCGGACTATGGCTACACCTTC. Encoded protein: CASRGRSFADYGYTF.